This T cell receptor (beta chain) was obtained from a study of blood T cell repertoires in COVID-19 (TCRdb year 2020). Study-wide context: Collaborator samples came from the United States, Italy and Spain and covered acute and convalescent phases of COVID-19. The samples were drawn from the first 160 participants of the ongoing ImmuneRACE study and from 1,254 subjects provided by 6 global collaborators. The repertoires were made available in a free public database intended to serve as a resource for research on the immune response to SARS-CoV-2. Subjects who had been exposed to COVID-19, were actively infected with it, or had recovered from it provided the deeply sampled blood TCRbeta repertoires that made up the dataset. Sample metadata almost always included a de-identified subject ID, COVID-19 status, age in years and sex. The prospective study material was composed of cDNA or gDNA derived from T cells, B-cell-depleted T cells, or PBMCs. Where available, HLA class I and class II types were taken from metadata supplied by the sample provider and were not determined by assay-based typing. Here is what the overall study found, with its caveats: Clinical and demographic metadata were provided uncurated, with the amount varying by source and participant.

One collaborating source in Seattle enrolled patients while the patients were actively infected and followed the patients over time throughout the course of disease. Whole blood was collected in K2EDTA tubes by collaborating institutions according to the institutions' own protocols. Collaborator samples were shipped for TCRbeta analysis as frozen whole blood, isolated PBMCs, or DNA extracted from either sample type. Counted from cysteine to phenylalanine, this CDR3 has 12 amino acids. CDR3 DNA only is kept here, 36 bases in frame from base 1. CDR1 and CDR2, per the germline V gene, are MGHDK and SYGVNS. The germline ends are 6 bases apart after V is trimmed by 3 bases and J by 4 bases. With respect to this clone: Its cognate antigen has yet to be identified. No clone much larger than this one lies a single base away; base qualities are absent.

TCRbeta CDR3 regions were amplified from genomic DNA using the immunoSEQ Assay, a bias-controlled multiplex PCR. The original pipeline was this. Nucleated cell counts per sample were estimated from amplification of reference gene primers within the assay. Sequence reads were collapsed and filtered to measure the absolute abundance of every unique TCRbeta CDR3 rearrangement. For each sample, productive Simpson clonality was calculated as the square root of Simpson's diversity index over productive rearrangements. Sourced from immuneACCESS, this table was stored by TCRdb with only in-frame sequences that have V and J called. A share of the clones is absent; for the studies checked, an unresolved V gene accounts for under half, and the remainder has no known explanation. V, J and clone size are taken as reported in that table, and D and trimming were inferred from the DNA itself. For this sample the table gives roughly 100,000 clones, of which 87% were detected only once. The ten largest clones represent 5% to 6.5% of the sample.

This receptor was identified in a woman in her forties or fifties with COVID-19, enrolled during active disease. The chain was built from TRBV25-1 and TRBJ2-5, with no confidently assigned D gene. Source material: peripheral blood. This receptor carries the CDR3 CASSEYGETQYF. The DNA is TGTGCCAGCAGTGAGTACGGAGAGACCCAGTACTTC.